This record looks at one T cell receptor (beta chain) sequence and its context. Genomic DNA served as template for TCR beta VDJ and CDR3 profiling. From the reads, TCRdb called clonotypes with MiXCR, one entry per CDR3 protein. The sample records about 240,000 distinct CDR3 sequences, more than 40% being singletons. These data belong to a study of CD8+CD57+ T cells in acquired aplastic anemia. Individuals selected for sequencing had exhibited CD8+CD57+ cell expansion on flow cytometry. The sequencing sample was made of sorted CD4+, CD8+, or CD8+CD57+ T cells (not recorded which) from PBMCs. The sequence derives from a human donor with aplastic anemia.

The CDR3, as DNA: TGTGCCAGCAGTGAGGGTCAGGGCGGAACCGGGGAGCAGTACTTC. This translates into CASSEGQGGTGEQYF. This chain joins TRBV6-4 and TRBJ2-7; D is possibly TRBD1 (5 bases). Trimming left V 3 bases short and J 7 bases short, with 19 bases between. The CDR3 is made up of 15 amino acids. The germline CDR1 and CDR2 sequences are MRHNA and SNTAGT.